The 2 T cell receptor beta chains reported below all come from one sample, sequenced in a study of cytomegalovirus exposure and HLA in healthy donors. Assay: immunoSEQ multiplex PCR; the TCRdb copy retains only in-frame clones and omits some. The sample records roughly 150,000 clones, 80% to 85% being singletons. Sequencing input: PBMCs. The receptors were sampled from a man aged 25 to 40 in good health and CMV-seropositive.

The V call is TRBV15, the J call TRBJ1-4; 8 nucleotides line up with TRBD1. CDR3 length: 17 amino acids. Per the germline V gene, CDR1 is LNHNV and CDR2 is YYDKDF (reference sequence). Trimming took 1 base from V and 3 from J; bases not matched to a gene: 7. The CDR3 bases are TGTGCCACCAGCAGAGGCACCAGGGGGCCACCTAATGAAAAACTGTTTTTT. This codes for CATSRGTRGPPNEKLFF.

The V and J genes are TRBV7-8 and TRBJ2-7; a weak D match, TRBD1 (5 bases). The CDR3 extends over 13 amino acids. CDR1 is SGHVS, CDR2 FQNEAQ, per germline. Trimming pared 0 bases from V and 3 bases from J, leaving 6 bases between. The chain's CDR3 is CASSLAQGYEQYF. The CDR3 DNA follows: TGTGCCAGCAGCTTAGCTCAGGGCTACGAGCAGTACTTC.